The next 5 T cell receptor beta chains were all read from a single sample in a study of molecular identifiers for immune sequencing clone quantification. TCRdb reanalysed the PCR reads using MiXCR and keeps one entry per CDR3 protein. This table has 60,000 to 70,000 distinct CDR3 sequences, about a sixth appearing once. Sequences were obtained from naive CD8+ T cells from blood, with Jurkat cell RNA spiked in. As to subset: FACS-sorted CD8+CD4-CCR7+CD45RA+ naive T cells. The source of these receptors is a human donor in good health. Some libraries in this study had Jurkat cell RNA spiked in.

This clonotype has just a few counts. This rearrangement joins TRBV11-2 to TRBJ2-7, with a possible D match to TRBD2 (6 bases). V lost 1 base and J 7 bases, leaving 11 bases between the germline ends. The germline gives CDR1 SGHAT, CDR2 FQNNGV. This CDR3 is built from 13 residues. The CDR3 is CASSLGGLSEQYF. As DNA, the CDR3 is TGTGCCAGCAGCTTAGGGGGACTGAGTGAGCAGTACTTC.

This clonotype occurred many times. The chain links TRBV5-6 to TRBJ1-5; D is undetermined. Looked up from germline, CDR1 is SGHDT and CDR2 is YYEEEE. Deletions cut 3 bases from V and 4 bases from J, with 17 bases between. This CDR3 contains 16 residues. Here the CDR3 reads CASSSVNARGNQPQHF. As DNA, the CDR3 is TGTGCCAGCAGCTCCGTAAACGCACGAGGAAATCAGCCCCAGCATTTT.

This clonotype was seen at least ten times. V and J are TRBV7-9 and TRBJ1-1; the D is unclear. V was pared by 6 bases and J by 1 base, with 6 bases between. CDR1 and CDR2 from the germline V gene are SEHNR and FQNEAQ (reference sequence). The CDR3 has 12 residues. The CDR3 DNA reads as TGTGCCAGCAGGGCCCCGAACACTGAAGCTTTCTTT. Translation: CASRAPNTEAFF.

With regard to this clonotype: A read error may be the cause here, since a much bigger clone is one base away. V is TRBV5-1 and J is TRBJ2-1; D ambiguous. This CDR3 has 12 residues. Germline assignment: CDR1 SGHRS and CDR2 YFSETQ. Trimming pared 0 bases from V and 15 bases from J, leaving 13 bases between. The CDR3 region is CASSLAELQWFF. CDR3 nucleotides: TGCGCCAGCAGCTTGGCCGAACTACAATGGTTCTTC.

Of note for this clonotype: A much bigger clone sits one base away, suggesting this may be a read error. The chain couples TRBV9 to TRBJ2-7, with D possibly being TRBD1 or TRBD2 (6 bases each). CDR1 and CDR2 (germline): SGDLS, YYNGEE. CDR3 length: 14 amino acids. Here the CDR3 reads CAGSVGGPLYEQYF. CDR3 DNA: TGTGCCGGCAGCGTGGGGGGCCCCCTCTACGAGCAGTACTTC.